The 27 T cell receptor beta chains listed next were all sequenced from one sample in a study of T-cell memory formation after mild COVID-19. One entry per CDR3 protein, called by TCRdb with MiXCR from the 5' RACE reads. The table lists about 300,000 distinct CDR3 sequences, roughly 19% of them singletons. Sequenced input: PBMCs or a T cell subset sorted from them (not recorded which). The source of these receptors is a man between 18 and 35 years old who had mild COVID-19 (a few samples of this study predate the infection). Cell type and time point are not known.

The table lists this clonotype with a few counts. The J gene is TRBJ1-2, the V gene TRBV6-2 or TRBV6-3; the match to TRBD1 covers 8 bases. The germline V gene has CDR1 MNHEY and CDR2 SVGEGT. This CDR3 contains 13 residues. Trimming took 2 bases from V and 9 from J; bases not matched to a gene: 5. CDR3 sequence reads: CASSYPGQVSYTF. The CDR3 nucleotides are TGTGCCAGCAGTTACCCGGGACAGGTCAGCTACACCTTC.

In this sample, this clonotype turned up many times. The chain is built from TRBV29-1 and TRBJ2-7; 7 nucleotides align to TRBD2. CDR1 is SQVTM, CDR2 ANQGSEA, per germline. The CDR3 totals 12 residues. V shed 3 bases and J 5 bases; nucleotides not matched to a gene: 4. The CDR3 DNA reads TGCAGCGTTGAGGCGGGGGTCGACGAGCAGTACTTC. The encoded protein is CSVEAGVDEQYF.

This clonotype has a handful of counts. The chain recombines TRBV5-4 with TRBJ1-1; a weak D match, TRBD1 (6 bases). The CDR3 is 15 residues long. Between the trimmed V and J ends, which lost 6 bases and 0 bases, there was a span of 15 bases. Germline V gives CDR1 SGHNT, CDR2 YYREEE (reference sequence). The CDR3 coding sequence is TGTGCCAGCACCATGGCGGGGGCCCTGAACACTGAAGCTTTCTTT. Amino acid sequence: CASTMAGALNTEAFF.

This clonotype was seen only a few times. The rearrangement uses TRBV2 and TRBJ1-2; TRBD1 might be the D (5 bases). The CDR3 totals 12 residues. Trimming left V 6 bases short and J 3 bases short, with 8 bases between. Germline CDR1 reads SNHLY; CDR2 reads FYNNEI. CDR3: CASRTDDYGYTF. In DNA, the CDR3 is TGTGCCAGCAGGACAGACGACTATGGCTACACCTTC.

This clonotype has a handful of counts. DNA for the CDR3: TGTGCCTGGAGGAGGGGGGGAGAGCAGTACTTC. It encodes CAWRRGGEQYF. The V gene is TRBV30, the J gene TRBJ2-7; D possibly corresponds to TRBD2 (7 bases). There are 11 residues in the CDR3. Germline V gene sequence: CDR1 GTSNPN, CDR2 SVGIG (reference sequence). V lost 3 bases and J lost 7, with 10 bases in between.

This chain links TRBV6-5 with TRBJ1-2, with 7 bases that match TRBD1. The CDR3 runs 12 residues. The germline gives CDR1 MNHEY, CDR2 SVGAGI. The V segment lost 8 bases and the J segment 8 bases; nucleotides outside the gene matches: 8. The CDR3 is CASFLTGVGYTF. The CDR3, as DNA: TGTGCCAGCTTCCTAACAGGGGTGGGCTACACCTTC.

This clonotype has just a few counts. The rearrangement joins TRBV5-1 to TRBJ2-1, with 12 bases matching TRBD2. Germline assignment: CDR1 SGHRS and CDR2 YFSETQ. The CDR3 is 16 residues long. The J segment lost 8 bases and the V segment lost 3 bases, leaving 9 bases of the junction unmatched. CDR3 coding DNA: TGCGCCAGCAGCTGGCTAGCGGGGGGGGCCCCGTATGAGCAGTTCTTC. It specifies CASSWLAGGAPYEQFF. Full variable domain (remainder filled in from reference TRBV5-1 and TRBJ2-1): KAGVTQTPRYLIKTRGQQVTLSCSPISGHRSVSWYQQTPGQGLQFLFEYFSETQRNKGNFPGRFSGRQFSNSRSEMNVSTLELGDSALYLCASSWLAGGAPYEQFFGPGTRLTVL.

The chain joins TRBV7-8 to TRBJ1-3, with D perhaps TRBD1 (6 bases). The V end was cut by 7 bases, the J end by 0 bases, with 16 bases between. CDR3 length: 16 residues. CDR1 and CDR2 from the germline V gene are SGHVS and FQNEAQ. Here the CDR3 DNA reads TGTGCCAGCAACCGAGGACAGACTCTCTCTGGAAACACCATATATTTT. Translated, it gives CASNRGQTLSGNTIYF.

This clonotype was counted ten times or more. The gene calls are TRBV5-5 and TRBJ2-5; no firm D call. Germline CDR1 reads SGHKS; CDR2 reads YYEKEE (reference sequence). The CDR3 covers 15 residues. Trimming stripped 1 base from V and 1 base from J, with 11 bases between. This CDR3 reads CASSLRAYFQETQYF. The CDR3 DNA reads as TGTGCCAGCAGCTTGAGGGCGTACTTCCAAGAGACCCAGTACTTC.

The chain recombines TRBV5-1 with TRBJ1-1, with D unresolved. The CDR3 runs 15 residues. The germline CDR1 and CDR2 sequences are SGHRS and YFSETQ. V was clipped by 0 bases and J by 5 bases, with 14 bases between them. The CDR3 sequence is CASSLEGRQRTEAFF. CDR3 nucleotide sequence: TGCGCCAGCAGCTTGGAAGGCAGGCAAAGGACTGAAGCTTTCTTT. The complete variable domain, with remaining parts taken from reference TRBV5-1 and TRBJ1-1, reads KAGVTQTPRYLIKTRGQQVTLSCSPISGHRSVSWYQQTPGQGLQFLFEYFSETQRNKGNFPGRFSGRQFSNSRSEMNVSTLELGDSALYLCASSLEGRQRTEAFFGQGTRLTVV.

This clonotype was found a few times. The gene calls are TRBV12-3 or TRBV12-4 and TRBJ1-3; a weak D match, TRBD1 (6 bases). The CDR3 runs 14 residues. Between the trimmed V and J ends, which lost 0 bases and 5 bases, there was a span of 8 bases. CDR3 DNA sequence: TGTGCCAGCAGTTTAGCAGGGGGAAGAAACACCATATATTTT. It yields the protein CASSLAGGRNTIYF.

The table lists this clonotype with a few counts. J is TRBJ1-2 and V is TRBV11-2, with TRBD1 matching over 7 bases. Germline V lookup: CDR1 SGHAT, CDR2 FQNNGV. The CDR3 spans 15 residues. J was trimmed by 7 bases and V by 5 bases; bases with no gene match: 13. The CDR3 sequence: CASSPVKTGRSGYTF. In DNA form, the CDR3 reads TGTGCCAGCAGCCCGGTAAAGACAGGGAGGTCTGGCTACACCTTC.

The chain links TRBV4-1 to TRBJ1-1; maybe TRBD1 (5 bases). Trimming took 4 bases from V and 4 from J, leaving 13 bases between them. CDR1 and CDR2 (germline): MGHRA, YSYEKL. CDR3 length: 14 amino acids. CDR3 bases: TGCGCCAGCAGCCCGGGCGGGGGGACCACTGAAGCTTTCTTT. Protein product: CASSPGGGTTEAFF.

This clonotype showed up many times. CDR3 in amino acids: CASSLPGGNEQFF. CDR3 DNA sequence: TGCGCCAGCAGCTTGCCGGGAGGCAATGAGCAGTTCTTC. The chain uses TRBV5-1 and TRBJ2-1; TRBD2 matches at 7 bases. This CDR3 spans 13 amino acids. The germline CDR1 and CDR2 sequences are SGHRS and YFSETQ. V lost 1 base to trimming and J lost 6 bases; unmatched junction nucleotides: 1.

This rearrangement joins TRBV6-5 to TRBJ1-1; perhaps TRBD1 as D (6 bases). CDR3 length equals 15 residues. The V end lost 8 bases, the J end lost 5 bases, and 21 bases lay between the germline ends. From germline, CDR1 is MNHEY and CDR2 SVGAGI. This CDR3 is CASDARPRGGTEAFF. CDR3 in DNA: TGTGCCAGCGACGCGAGGCCCAGGGGAGGAACTGAAGCTTTCTTT.

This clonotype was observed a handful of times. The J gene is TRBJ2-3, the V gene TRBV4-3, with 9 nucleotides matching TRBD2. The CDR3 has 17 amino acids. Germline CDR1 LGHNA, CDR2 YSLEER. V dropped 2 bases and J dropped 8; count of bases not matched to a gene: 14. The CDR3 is CASSQNRPRGGHVTQYF. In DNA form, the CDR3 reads TGCGCCAGCAGCCAAAATCGGCCGCGGGGGGGACACGTTACGCAGTATTTT.

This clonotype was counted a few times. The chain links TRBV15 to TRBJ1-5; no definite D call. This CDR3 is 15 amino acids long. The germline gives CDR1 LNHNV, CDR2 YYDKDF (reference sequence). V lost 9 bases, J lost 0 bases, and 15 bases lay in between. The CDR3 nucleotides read TGTGCCACAGACCGGGCAGAAAATAGCAATCAGCCCCAGCATTTT. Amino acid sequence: CATDRAENSNQPQHF. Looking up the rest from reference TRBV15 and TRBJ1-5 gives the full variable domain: DAMVIQNPRYQVTQFGKPVTLSCSQTLNHNVMYWYQQKSSQAPKLLFHYYDKDFNNEADTPDNFQSRRPNTSFCFLDIRSPGLGDTAMYLCATDRAENSNQPQHFGDGTRLSIL.

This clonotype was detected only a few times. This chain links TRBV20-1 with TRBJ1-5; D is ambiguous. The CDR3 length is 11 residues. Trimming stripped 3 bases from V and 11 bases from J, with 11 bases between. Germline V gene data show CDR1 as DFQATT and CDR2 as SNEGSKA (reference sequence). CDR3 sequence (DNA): TGCAGTGCTAGCTTCGGGGAAGCCCAGCATTTT. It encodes CSASFGEAQHF.

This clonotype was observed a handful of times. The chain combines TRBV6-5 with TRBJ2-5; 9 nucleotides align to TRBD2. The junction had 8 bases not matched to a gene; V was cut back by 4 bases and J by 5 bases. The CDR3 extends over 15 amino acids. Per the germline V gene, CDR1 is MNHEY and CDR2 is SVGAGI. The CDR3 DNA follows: TGTGCCAGCAGTTTGGGCGGGGGGGCAGAGGAGACCCAGTACTTC. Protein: CASSLGGGAEETQYF.

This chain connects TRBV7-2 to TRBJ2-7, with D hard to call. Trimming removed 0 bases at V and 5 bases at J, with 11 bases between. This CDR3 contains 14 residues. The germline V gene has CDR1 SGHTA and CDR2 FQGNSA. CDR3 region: CASSLAGIRHEQYV. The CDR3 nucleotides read TGTGCCAGCAGCTTAGCAGGGATCCGGCACGAGCAGTACGTC.

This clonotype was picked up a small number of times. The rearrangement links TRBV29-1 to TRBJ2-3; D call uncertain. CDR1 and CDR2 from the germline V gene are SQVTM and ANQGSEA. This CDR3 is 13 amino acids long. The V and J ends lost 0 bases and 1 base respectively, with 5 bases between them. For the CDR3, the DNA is TGCAGCGTTGAAGATCCAGGCACAGATACGCAGTATTTT. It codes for CSVEDPGTDTQYF.

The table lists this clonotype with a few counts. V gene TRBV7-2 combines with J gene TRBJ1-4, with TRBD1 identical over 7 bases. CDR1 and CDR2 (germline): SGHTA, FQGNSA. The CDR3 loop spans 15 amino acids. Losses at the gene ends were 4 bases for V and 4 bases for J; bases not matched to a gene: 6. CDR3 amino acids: CASSSGGPSNEKLFF. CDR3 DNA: TGTGCCAGCAGCTCAGGGGGGCCAAGTAATGAAAAACTGTTTTTT.

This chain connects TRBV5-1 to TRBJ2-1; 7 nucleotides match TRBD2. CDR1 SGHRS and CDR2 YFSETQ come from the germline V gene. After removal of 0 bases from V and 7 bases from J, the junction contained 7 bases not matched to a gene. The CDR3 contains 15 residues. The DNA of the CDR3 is TGCGCCAGCAGCTTGGCCGGGACTACTAGTAATGAGCAGTTCTTC. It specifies CASSLAGTTSNEQFF.

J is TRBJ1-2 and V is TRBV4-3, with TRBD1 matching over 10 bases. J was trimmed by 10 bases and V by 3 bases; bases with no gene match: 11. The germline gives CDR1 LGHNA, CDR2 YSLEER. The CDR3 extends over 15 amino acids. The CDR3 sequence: CASSHIPRTGGTYTF. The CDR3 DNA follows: TGCGCCAGCAGCCACATCCCGCGGACAGGGGGTACCTACACCTTC.

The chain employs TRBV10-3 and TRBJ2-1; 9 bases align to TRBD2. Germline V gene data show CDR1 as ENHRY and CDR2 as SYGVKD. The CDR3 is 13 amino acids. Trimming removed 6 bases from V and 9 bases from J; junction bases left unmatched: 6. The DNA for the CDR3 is TGTGCCATCAGCCCCGGGACTAGCACTGAGCAGTTCTTC. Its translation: CAISPGTSTEQFF.

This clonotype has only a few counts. The DNA of the CDR3 is TGCGCCAGCAGCCAAGAGGAGGGACTAGCGGGGGAGCTGTTTTTT. Protein: CASSQEEGLAGELFF. The chain has TRBV4-1 and TRBJ2-2, with 10 bases identical to TRBD2. Looked up from germline, CDR1 is MGHRA and CDR2 is YSYEKL. The CDR3 runs 15 residues. After removal of 0 bases from V and 8 bases from J, the junction contained 3 bases not matched to a gene.

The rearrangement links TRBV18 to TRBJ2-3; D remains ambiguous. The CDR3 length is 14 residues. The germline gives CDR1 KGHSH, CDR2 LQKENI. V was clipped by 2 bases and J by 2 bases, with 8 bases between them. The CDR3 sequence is CASSPRFSTDTQYF. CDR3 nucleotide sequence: TGTGCCAGCTCACCAAGGTTTTCCACAGATACGCAGTATTTT.